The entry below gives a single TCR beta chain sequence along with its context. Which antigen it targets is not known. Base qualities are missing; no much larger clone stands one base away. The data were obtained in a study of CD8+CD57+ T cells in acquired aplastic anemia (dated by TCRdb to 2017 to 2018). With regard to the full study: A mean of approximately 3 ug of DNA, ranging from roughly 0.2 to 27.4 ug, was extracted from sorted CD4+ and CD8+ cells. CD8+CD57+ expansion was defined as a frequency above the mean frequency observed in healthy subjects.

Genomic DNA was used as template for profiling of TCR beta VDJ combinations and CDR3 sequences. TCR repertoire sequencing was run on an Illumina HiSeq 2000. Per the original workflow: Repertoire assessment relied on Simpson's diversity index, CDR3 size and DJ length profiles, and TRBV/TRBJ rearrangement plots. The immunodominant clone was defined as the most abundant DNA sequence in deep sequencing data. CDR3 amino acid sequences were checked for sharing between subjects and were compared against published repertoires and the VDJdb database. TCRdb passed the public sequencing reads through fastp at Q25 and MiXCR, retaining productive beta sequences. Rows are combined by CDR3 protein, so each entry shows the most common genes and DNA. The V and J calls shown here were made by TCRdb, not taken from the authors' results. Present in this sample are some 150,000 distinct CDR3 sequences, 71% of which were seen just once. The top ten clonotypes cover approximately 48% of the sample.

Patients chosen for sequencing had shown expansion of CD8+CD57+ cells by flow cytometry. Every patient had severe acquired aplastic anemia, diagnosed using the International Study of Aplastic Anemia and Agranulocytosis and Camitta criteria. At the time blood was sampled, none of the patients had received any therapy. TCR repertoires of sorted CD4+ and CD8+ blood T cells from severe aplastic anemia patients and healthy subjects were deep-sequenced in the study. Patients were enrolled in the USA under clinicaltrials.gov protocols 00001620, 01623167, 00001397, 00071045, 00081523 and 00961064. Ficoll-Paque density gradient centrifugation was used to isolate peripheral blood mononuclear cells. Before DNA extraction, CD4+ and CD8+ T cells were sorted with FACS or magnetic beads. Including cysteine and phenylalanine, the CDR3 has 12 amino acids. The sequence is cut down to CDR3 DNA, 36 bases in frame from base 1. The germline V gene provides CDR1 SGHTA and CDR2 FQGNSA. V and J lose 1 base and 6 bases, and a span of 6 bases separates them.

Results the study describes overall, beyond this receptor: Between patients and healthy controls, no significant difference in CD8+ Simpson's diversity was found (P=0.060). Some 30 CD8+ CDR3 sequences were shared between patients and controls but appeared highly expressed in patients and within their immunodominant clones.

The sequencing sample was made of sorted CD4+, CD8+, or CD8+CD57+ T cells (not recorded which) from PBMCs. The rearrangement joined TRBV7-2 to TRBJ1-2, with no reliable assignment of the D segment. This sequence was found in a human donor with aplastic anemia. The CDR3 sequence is CASSLGGDGYTF. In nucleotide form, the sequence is TGTGCCAGCAGCTTAGGAGGTGATGGCTACACCTTC.